This TCR beta chain was captured by sequencing in a study of cytomegalovirus exposure and HLA in healthy donors. CDR3 length: 14 amino acids. Germline-derived CDR1 and CDR2 are SQVTM and ANQGSEA. V lost 6 bases, J lost 2 bases, and 9 bases stayed unmatched. The PCR used 60 Vbeta and 13 Jbeta primers. Clones were read by immunoSEQ multiplex PCR, and TCRdb kept only the in-frame ones, dropping some. The sample lists about 160,000 clones; 87% were seen once. Concerning this clone itself: This specimen includes other DNA sequences encoding the same CDR3.

The sequenced sample consisted of PBMCs. The TCR sequence derives from a woman aged 30 to 39 in good health and CMV-seronegative. The genes are TRBV29-1 and TRBJ2-7; 8 bases map to TRBD2. The CDR3 DNA reads as TGCAGCGTGCGAGGGGGGCGGGAGGCCTACGAGCAGTACTTC. Translation: CSVRGGREAYEQYF.